The 31 T cell receptor beta chains below were found in one sample sequenced in a study of T cells in Graves' hyperthyroidism and ophthalmopathy. Amplified TCR beta CDR3 regions derived from RNA transcripts. First-round RT-PCR with HTBI primers amplified the TCR CDR3 region. TCRdb ran MiXCR on the multiplex PCR reads and lists one entry per CDR3 protein. The profile covers roughly 170,000 distinct CDR3 sequences, with about 18% appearing a single time and about 31% taken by the ten largest. Sequences were obtained from blood. Source of these receptors: a woman between 50 and 59 years old with Graves' hyperthyroidism.

This clonotype showed up just once. Relative to the germline gene, one junction end is altered; a read error may explain this. The chain has TRBV6-2 or TRBV6-3 and TRBJ1-2, with D perhaps TRBD1 (6 bases). Germline CDR1 and CDR2: MNHEY and SVGEGT. The CDR3 has 17 residues. CDR3 amino acids: CASSYSVDLQGNHGYTF. In DNA form, the CDR3 reads TGTGCCAGCAGCTACTCCGTAGACCTACAGGGAAACCATGGCTACACCTTC.

In this sample, this clonotype turned up many times. The chain links TRBV29-1 to TRBJ1-2; D may be TRBD1 (5 bases). The V end lost 0 bases, the J end lost 5 bases, and 16 bases lay between the germline ends. The germline V gene has CDR1 SQVTM and CDR2 ANQGSEA. The CDR3 length is 15 residues. The CDR3, as DNA: TGCAGCGTTGAAGATCGGGGGTCTCTCGGGTATGGCTACACCTTC. This sequence encodes CSVEDRGSLGYGYTF.

To note about this clonotype: A read error may explain this, as a much larger clone is one base away. The chain has TRBV7-8 and TRBJ2-7, with D hard to call. This CDR3 comprises 12 residues. Germline CDR1 reads SGHVS; CDR2 reads FQNEAQ. The CDR3 bases are TGTGCCAGCAGCTTTGCAGTCTACGAGAAGTACTTC. It specifies CASSFAVYEKYF.

This clonotype was seen more than once but under ten times. The chain links TRBV9 to TRBJ2-1, with D possibly being TRBD1 or TRBD2 (7 bases each). Trimming took 3 bases from V and 0 from J, leaving 13 bases between them. CDR3 length: 16 residues. The germline gives CDR1 SGDLS, CDR2 YYNGEE. In nucleotides, the CDR3 is TGTGCCAGCAGCGAGGGAGGGACAGTCTCCTACAATGAGCAGTTCTTC. Translating it yields CASSEGGTVSYNEQFF.

This clonotype was seen ten or more times. This chain joins TRBV11-2 and TRBJ2-3, with TRBD2 identical over 9 bases. J gave up 3 bases and V 7 bases, and 8 bases lay outside the gene matches. Germline V CDR1 and CDR2: SGHAT, FQNNGV. The CDR3 is made up of 15 amino acids. CDR3 in amino acids: CASTPSGATTDTQYF. The CDR3 nucleotides are TGTGCCAGCACGCCTAGCGGGGCCACGACAGATACGCAGTATTTT.

This clonotype has a count of ten or more. V gene TRBV11-2 combines with J gene TRBJ2-1, with D unclear. The CDR3 spans 16 residues. Germline V gene sequence: CDR1 SGHAT, CDR2 FQNNGV. Trimming left V 4 bases short and J 0 bases short, with 13 bases between. The CDR3 region is CASSYRDGSSYNEQFF. CDR3 in DNA: TGTGCCAGCAGCTATCGCGACGGTAGCTCCTACAATGAGCAGTTCTTC.

This clonotype has a count of ten or more. The V gene is TRBV14, the J gene TRBJ1-2; the D is unclear. The germline CDR1 and CDR2 sequences are SGHDN and FVKESK. This CDR3 comprises 12 residues. Trimming stripped 4 bases from V and 8 bases from J, with 11 bases between. CDR3 DNA sequence: TGTGCCAGCAGCCCCGACATAGAGGGCTACACCTTC. It specifies CASSPDIEGYTF.

This clonotype was detected many times. The chain recombines TRBV2 with TRBJ1-6; possible D gene TRBD1, 6 bases. V lost 8 bases to trimming and J lost 10 bases, with 18 bases between them. The germline V gene has CDR1 SNHLY and CDR2 FYNNEI. The CDR3 sequence is 14 residues long. CDR3 bases: TGTGCCAGCCGATCACGGATACAGGGATCACCCCTCCACTTT. The encoded protein is CASRSRIQGSPLHF.

This clonotype was counted many times. The V call is TRBV27, the J call TRBJ2-4; D is ambiguous. This CDR3 region has 14 residues. V was cut by 5 bases and J by 2 bases, with 10 bases left in between. From germline, CDR1 is MNHEY and CDR2 SMNVEV (reference sequence). The CDR3 DNA reads TGTGCCAGCAGTCCGGGTCTTTCCAAAAACATTCAGTACTTC. As protein: CASSPGLSKNIQYF.

The gene calls are TRBV5-1 and TRBJ2-6; the match to TRBD1 covers 7 bases. V shed 0 bases, J shed 0 bases, and the junction held 12 bases outside the gene matches. The CDR3 covers 20 residues. Germline V CDR1 and CDR2: SGHRS, YFSETQ. CDR3 region: CASSLVPQGRGISGANVLTF. The CDR3 nucleotides read TGCGCCAGCAGCTTGGTTCCCCAGGGCAGGGGGATCTCTGGGGCCAACGTCCTGACTTTC.

This clonotype was recorded many times. The chain has TRBV6-2 or TRBV6-3 and TRBJ2-7; the match to TRBD2 covers 9 bases. Germline V gives CDR1 MNHEY, CDR2 SVGEGT. Trimming took 3 bases from V and 4 from J; bases not matched to a gene: 4. The CDR3 spans 14 residues. The CDR3 sequence: CASSYLAGTYEQYF. CDR3 bases: TGTGCCAGCAGTTATCTAGCGGGGACATACGAGCAGTACTTC.

This clonotype was seen at least ten times. V and J are TRBV18 and TRBJ2-1, with D perhaps matching TRBD1 or TRBD2 (6 bases each). This CDR3 region has 19 residues. Germline CDR1 and CDR2: KGHSH and LQKENI. V was trimmed by 3 bases and J by 7 bases, leaving 28 bases between them. The CDR3 loop reads CASSPLPAGGGGRLNEQFF. In nucleotides, the CDR3 is TGTGCCAGCTCACCTCTGCCAGCTGGGGGTGGGGGGCGCCTGAATGAGCAGTTCTTC.

This clonotype was observed at least ten times. The chain carries TRBV12-3 or TRBV12-4 and TRBJ2-3; D remains ambiguous. The CDR3 is 15 residues long. V lost 5 bases and J 2 bases, leaving 14 bases between the germline ends. The CDR3 nucleotides read TGTGCCAGCAGTCAACAGCGCCCAGACACAGATACGCAGTATTTT. Translated, it gives CASSQQRPDTDTQYF.

V usage is TRBV11-3 and J usage is TRBJ2-5; 10 bases agree with TRBD2. This CDR3 is 14 amino acids long. The germline V gene encodes CDR1 SGHNT and CDR2 YENEEA. After removal of 6 bases from V and 6 bases from J, the junction contained 7 bases not matched to a gene. The CDR3 is CASRTTSGEQTQYF. As DNA, the CDR3 is TGTGCCAGCAGAACCACTAGCGGGGAACAGACCCAGTACTTC.

This clonotype was picked up many times. The rearrangement joins TRBV20-1 to TRBJ1-2; weak D call: TRBD1 (5 bases). V dropped 6 bases and J dropped 5 bases, with 16 bases sitting between them. This CDR3 contains 13 residues. Germline CDR1 is DFQATT and CDR2 is SNEGSKA (reference sequence). CDR3: CSAASTVFYGYTF. In nucleotides, the CDR3 is TGCAGTGCCGCCTCGACAGTTTTTTATGGCTACACCTTC.

This clonotype was seen repeatedly, ten times or more. The V and J genes are TRBV19 and TRBJ1-1; D unresolved. V shed 2 bases and J shed 4 bases, with 11 bases lying between them. This CDR3 comprises 14 residues. The germline gives CDR1 LNHDA, CDR2 SQIVND (reference sequence). Written as DNA, the CDR3 is TGTGCCAGTAGTATAAGTAGCGGAGGCACTGAAGCTTTCTTT. It translates to CASSISSGGTEAFF.

In its sample, this clonotype was seen many times. The chain employs TRBV29-1 and TRBJ2-2, with D possibly matching TRBD2 (5 bases). The germline V gene encodes CDR1 SQVTM and CDR2 ANQGSEA. V shed 6 bases and J shed 4 bases, with 9 bases lying between them. The length of the CDR3 is 12 residues. The CDR3 sequence: CSVYRGTGELFF. CDR3 in DNA: TGCAGCGTGTACCGGGGCACCGGGGAGCTGTTTTTT.

Concerning this clonotype itself: This may be a read error: a much more frequent sequence differs by one nucleotide. The CDR3 DNA is TGTGCCGGCCGACGGGACAGGGAGGGTGAAAAACTGTTTTTT. Its protein product is CAGRRDREGEKLFF. The chain couples TRBV27 to TRBJ1-4; 9 bases agree with TRBD1. The trim removed 11 bases at V and 7 bases at J, leaving 11 bases unmatched. The CDR3 sequence is 14 residues long. CDR1 is MNHEY, CDR2 SMNVEV, per germline (reference sequence). Supplemented by reference TRBV27 and TRBJ1-4, the full variable domain reads EAQVTQNPRYLITVTGKKLTVTCSQNMNHEYMSWYRQDPGLGLRQIYYSMNVEVTDKGDVPEGYKVSRKEKRNFPLILESPSPNQTSLYFCAGRRDREGEKLFFGSGTQLSVL.

The rearrangement uses TRBV4-1 and TRBJ1-2; D is ambiguous. Between the trimmed V and J ends, which lost 1 base and 5 bases, there was a span of 11 bases. Germline CDR1 is MGHRA and CDR2 is YSYEKL. This CDR3 has 14 residues. DNA of the CDR3: TGCGCCAGCAGCCAAGTGAGACGGGGTTATGGCTACACCTTC. It encodes CASSQVRRGYGYTF.

This clonotype was found many times. This chain uses TRBV3-1 with TRBJ2-1; unclear D gene. CDR1 LGHDT and CDR2 YNNKEL come from the germline V gene (reference sequence). The CDR3 is made up of 14 amino acids. The V end was cut by 4 bases, the J end by 6 bases, with 13 bases between. Here the CDR3 DNA reads TGTGCCAGCAGCCGGGGTCTAAGGACCAATGAGCAGTTCTTC. Residues: CASSRGLRTNEQFF.

This clonotype was found a few times. The chain couples TRBV6-1 to TRBJ2-5; D is perhaps TRBD2 (6 bases). The CDR3 spans 13 residues. Per the germline V gene, CDR1 is MNHNS and CDR2 is SASEGT. Trimming stripped 6 bases from V and 5 bases from J, with 13 bases between. The CDR3, as DNA: TGTGCCAGCAGACAAGCGGGTGTTGAGACCCAGTACTTC. It is translated as CASRQAGVETQYF.

The CDR3 DNA reads as TGTGCCAGCAGCCCGGAAAGGGGTAGGGCTTTCTTT. The encoded protein is CASSPERGRAFF. The V call is TRBV7-2, the J call TRBJ1-1; D perhaps matches TRBD1 (5 bases). Trimming pared 5 bases from V and 11 bases from J, leaving 15 bases between. The CDR3 contains 12 residues. Germline V gene data show CDR1 as SGHTA and CDR2 as FQGNSA. Full variable domain (remainder filled in from reference TRBV7-2 and TRBJ1-1): GAGVSQSPSNKVTEKGKDVELRCDPISGHTALYWYRQSLGQGLEFLIYFQGNSAPDKSGLPSDRFSAERTGGSVSTLTIQRTQQEDSAVYLCASSPERGRAFFGQGTRLTVV.

This clonotype has at least ten counts. The chain has TRBV27 and TRBJ2-3; D possibly matches TRBD1 or TRBD2 (5 bases each). CDR1 is MNHEY, CDR2 SMNVEV, per germline (reference sequence). Between the trimmed V and J ends, which lost 0 bases and 0 bases, there was a span of 13 bases. The CDR3 extends over 17 amino acids. This chain's CDR3 is CASSLSPTGTSTDTQYF. The CDR3 coding sequence is TGTGCCAGCAGTTTATCTCCCACCGGGACCAGCACAGATACGCAGTATTTT.

This clonotype was found many times. A clone one base away is much larger, so this may be a read error. The rearrangement uses TRBV2 and TRBJ1-1, with no clear D. The length of the CDR3 is 14 residues. Germline CDR1 and CDR2: SNHLY and FYNNEI. Trimming pared 4 bases from V and 0 bases from J, leaving 9 bases between. The CDR3 loop is CASSARAMNTEAFF. The CDR3 nucleotides are TGTGCCAGCAGTGCTAGAGCCATGAACACTGAAGCTTTCTTT.

To note about this clonotype: A much larger clone differs by one base, so this may be a read error. This rearrangement joins TRBV2 to TRBJ1-6; D not resolved. CDR1 is SNHLY, CDR2 FYNNEI, per germline. V was shortened by 7 bases and J by 5 bases, with 9 bases between the two germline ends. CDR3 length equals 13 residues. The CDR3 coding sequence is TGTGCCAGCACCGGACGGGATAATTCACCCCTCCACTTT. This encodes CASTGRDNSPLHF.

This clonotype was counted ten times or more. The genes are TRBV3-1 and TRBJ2-5; no definite D call. Deletions cut 4 bases from V and 5 bases from J, with 20 bases between. The CDR3 runs to 16 residues. Germline assignment: CDR1 LGHDT and CDR2 YNNKEL (reference sequence). The CDR3 loop is CASSPRRSYSWETQYF. The DNA for the CDR3 is TGTGCCAGCAGCCCCCGACGGTCCTACTCTTGGGAGACCCAGTACTTC.

This clonotype was detected ten times or more. The chain carries TRBV12-3 or TRBV12-4 and TRBJ1-1, with D tentatively TRBD1 (6 bases). The V and J ends lost 5 bases and 5 bases respectively, with 15 bases between them. The CDR3 has 14 residues. CDR3 sequence: CASSLGGTGTEAFF. As DNA, the CDR3 is TGTGCCAGCAGTCTGGGGGGCACGGGAACTGAAGCTTTCTTT.

This clonotype was seen ten or more times. The rearrangement joins TRBV19 to TRBJ2-1; tentatively, D is TRBD1 (5 bases). Germline values: CDR1 LNHDA, CDR2 SQIVND (reference sequence). This CDR3 region has 12 residues. V was shortened by 6 bases and J by 10 bases, with 13 bases between the two germline ends. For the CDR3, the DNA is TGTGCCAGTAGCACCAGGGCAAGGGAGCAGTTCTTC. Protein sequence: CASSTRAREQFF. Full variable domain (outside the CDR3, taken from reference TRBV19 and TRBJ2-1): DGGITQSPKYLFRKEGQNVTLSCEQNLNHDAMYWYRQDPGQGLRLIYYSQIVNDFQKGDIAEGYSVSREKKESFPLTVTSAQKNPTAFYLCASSTRAREQFFGPGTRLTVL.

At least ten counts were recorded for this clonotype. The chain joins TRBV6-2 or TRBV6-3 to TRBJ2-1, with TRBD2 matching 12 bases. V dropped 0 bases and J dropped 6; count of bases not matched to a gene: 6. Germline-derived CDR1 and CDR2 are MNHEY and SVGEGT. This CDR3 is built from 17 residues. The chain's CDR3 is CASSYSMPLAGGNEQFF. DNA of the CDR3: TGTGCCAGCAGTTACTCGATGCCACTAGCGGGGGGCAATGAGCAGTTCTTC.

This clonotype was recorded many times. The rearrangement links TRBV7-3 to TRBJ2-3; no clear D gene. Trimming left V 1 base short and J 1 base short, with 3 bases between. Germline loops: CDR1 SGHTA, CDR2 FQGTGA. The CDR3 contains 13 residues. The CDR3 region is CASSLIGTDTQYF. The CDR3 DNA reads TGTGCCAGCAGCTTAATCGGCACAGATACGCAGTATTTT.

In this sample, this clonotype turned up many times. The CDR3 DNA is TGTGCCAGCAGCCAAGGACCGGGGGGTGGCTACACCTTC. Translated: CASSQGPGGGYTF. The chain recombines TRBV3-1 with TRBJ1-2; D possibly corresponds to TRBD1 (5 bases). The CDR3 is 13 amino acids. Trimming stripped 1 base from V and 7 bases from J, with 10 bases between. CDR1 and CDR2 (germline): LGHDT, YNNKEL (reference sequence). The entire variable domain, with the rest obtained from reference TRBV3-1 and TRBJ1-2, is as follows: DTAVSQTPKYLVTQMGNDKSIKCEQNLGHDTMYWYKQDSKKFLKIMFSYNNKELIINETVPNRFSPKSPDKAHLNLHINSLELGDSAVYFCASSQGPGGGYTFGSGTRLTVV.